These 6 T cell receptor beta chains came from one sample sequenced in a study of prognosis after radiotherapy for stage I lung cancer. The study amplified the TCR beta CDR3 region from genomic DNA. This amplification was carried out by two rounds of multiplex PCR. The authors ran first-round PCR with primers specific to each TRBV and TRBJ gene. TCRdb recomputed calls from the multiplex PCR reads with MiXCR, one row per CDR3 protein. The profile covers approximately 17,000 distinct CDR3 sequences, with around 42% appearing a single time and approximately 40% taken by the ten largest. The material was PBMCs, obtained before or after stereotactic body radiation therapy (not recorded which). The receptors shown here come from a donor aged 50 or older with non-small cell lung cancer.

This clonotype was seen at least ten times. The chain combines TRBV2 with TRBJ1-2, with D tentatively TRBD1 (6 bases). CDR1 is SNHLY, CDR2 FYNNEI, per germline. V was pared by 3 bases and J by 2 bases, with 13 bases between. The length of the CDR3 is 15 residues. CDR3 coding DNA: TGTGCCAGCAGTGAGGACAGAGGCTGGAACTATGGCTACACCTTC. This encodes CASSEDRGWNYGYTF. Full variable domain (missing parts from reference TRBV2 and TRBJ1-2): EPEVTQTPSHQVTQMGQEVILRCVPISNHLYFYWYRQILGQKVEFLVSFYNNEISEKSEIFDDQFSVERPDGSNFTLKIRSTKLEDSAMYFCASSEDRGWNYGYTFGSGTRLTVV.

The V gene is TRBV7-3, the J gene TRBJ2-3; TRBD2 agrees at 12 bases. Germline V lookup: CDR1 SGHTA, CDR2 FQGTGA. J was trimmed by 2 bases and V by 5 bases; bases with no gene match: 5. This CDR3 has 16 amino acids. The CDR3 here is CASSPTSGRTTDTQYF. The CDR3 DNA reads TGTGCCAGCAGCCCTACTAGCGGGAGGACCACAGATACGCAGTATTTT.

Points on this clonotype: A far bigger clonotype differs at one base, so this is likely a read error. This chain links TRBV6-9 with TRBJ2-1, with 14 nucleotides matching TRBD2. This CDR3 contains 16 residues. Germline CDR1 reads MNHGY; CDR2 reads SVAAGI. CDR3 coding DNA: TGTGCCGGCAGTTACCGCGGACTAGCGGGAGGTAATGAGCAGTTCTTC. Its translation: CAGSYRGLAGGNEQFF.

The chain employs TRBV28 and TRBJ1-2; a possible D gene is TRBD1 (5 bases). The CDR3 consists of 14 residues. V was shortened by 6 bases and J by 12 bases, with 23 bases between the two germline ends. The V gene's germline CDR1 is MDHEN and CDR2 SYDVKM. In nucleotides, the CDR3 is TGTGCCAGCAGCCCTGACAGTGGGCGGCAGGGCAACACCTTC. Its translation: CASSPDSGRQGNTF.

A word on this clonotype: One end of the junction is discordant with germline, which a read error may explain. The chain uses TRBV19 and TRBJ1-2, with 8 positions matching TRBD1. This CDR3 comprises 14 residues. CDR1 is LNHDA, CDR2 SQIVND, per germline (reference sequence). The chain's CDR3 is CASTHRQGSWGYAF. As DNA, the CDR3 is TGTGCCAGTACTCACAGACAGGGGTCCTGGGGCTACGCCTTC. Using reference TRBV19 and TRBJ1-2 for the parts outside the CDR3, the full variable domain is DGGITQSPKYLFRKEGQNVTLSCEQNLNHDAMYWYRQDPGQGLRLIYYSQIVNDFQKGDIAEGYSVSREKKESFPLTVTSAQKNPTAFYLCASTHRQGSWGYAFGSGTRLTVV.

As regards this clonotype: A much larger clone differs by one base, so this may be a read error. The V and J genes are TRBV28 and TRBJ2-1; D is ambiguous. V was trimmed by 2 bases and J by 6 bases, leaving 14 bases between them. There are 15 residues in the CDR3. CDR1 and CDR2 (germline): MDHEN, SYDVKM. This CDR3 is CASSLSSVDFNEQFF. The CDR3 nucleotides are TGTGCCAGCAGTTTAAGCTCGGTAGATTTCAATGAGCAGTTCTTC.